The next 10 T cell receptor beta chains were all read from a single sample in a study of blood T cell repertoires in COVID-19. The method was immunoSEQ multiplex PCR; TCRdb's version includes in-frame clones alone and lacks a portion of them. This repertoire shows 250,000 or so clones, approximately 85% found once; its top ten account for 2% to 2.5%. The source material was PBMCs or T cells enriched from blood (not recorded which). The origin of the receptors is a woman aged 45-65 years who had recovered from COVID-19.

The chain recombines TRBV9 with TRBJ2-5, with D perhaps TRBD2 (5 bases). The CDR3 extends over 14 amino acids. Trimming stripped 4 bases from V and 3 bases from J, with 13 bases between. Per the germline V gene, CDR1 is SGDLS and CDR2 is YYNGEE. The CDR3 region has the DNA TGTGCCAGCAGCTATGGAGGCCTTGAAGAGACCCAGTACTTC. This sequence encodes CASSYGGLEETQYF.

The CDR3, as DNA: TGTGCCAGCAGTTACTCGGAGGGAACGAGTTCACCCCTCCACTTT. Translating it yields CASSYSEGTSSPLHF. The chain recombines TRBV6-2 or TRBV6-3 with TRBJ1-6; D not resolved. CDR1 MNHEY and CDR2 SVGEGT come from the germline V gene. CDR3 length: 15 residues. Trimming removed 0 bases from V and 9 bases from J, with 12 bases in between.

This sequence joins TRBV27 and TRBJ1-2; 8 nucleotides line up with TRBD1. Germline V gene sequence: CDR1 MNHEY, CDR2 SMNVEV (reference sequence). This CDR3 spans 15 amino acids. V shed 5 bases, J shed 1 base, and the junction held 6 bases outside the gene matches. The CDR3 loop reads CASSTGGDLNYGYTF. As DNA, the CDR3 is TGTGCCAGCAGTACAGGGGGGGACCTTAACTATGGCTACACCTTC.

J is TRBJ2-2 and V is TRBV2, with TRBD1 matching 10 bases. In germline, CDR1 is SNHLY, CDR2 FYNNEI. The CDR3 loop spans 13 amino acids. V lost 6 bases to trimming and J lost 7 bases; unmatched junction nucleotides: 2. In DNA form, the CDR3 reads TGTGCCAGCAGAGGGACAGGGGTCGGGGAGCTGTTTTTT. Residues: CASRGTGVGELFF.

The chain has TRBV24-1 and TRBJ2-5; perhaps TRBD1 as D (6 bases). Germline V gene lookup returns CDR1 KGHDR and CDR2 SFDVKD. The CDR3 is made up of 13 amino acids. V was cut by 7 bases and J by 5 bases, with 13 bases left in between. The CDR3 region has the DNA TGTGCCACCAGGAGGGGGTCGTTGGAGACCCAGTACTTC. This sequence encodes CATRRGSLETQYF.

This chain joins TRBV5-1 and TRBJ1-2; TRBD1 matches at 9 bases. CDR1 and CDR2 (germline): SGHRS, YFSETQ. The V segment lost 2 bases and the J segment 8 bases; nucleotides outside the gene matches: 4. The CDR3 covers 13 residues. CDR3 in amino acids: CASSFGTGYGYTF. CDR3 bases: TGCGCCAGCAGCTTTGGGACAGGGTACGGCTACACCTTC.

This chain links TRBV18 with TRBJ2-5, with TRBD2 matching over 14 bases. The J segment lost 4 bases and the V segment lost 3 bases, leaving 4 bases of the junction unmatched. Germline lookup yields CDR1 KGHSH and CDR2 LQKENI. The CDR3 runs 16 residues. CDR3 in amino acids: CASSPGTSGGGETQYF. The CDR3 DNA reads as TGTGCCAGCTCACCCGGGACTAGCGGGGGAGGAGAGACCCAGTACTTC.

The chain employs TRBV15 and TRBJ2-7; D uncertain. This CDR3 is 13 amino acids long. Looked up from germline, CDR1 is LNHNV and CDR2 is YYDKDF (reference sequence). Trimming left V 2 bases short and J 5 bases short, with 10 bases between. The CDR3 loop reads CATSRIEENEQYF. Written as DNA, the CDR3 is TGTGCCACCAGCAGAATAGAAGAGAACGAGCAGTACTTC.

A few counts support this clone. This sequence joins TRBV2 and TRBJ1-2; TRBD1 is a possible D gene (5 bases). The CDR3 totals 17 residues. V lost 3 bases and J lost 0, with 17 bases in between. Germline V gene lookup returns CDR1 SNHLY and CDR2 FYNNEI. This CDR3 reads CASSDQVLGQPNYGYTF. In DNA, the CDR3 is TGTGCCAGCAGTGATCAGGTGTTGGGGCAGCCTAACTATGGCTACACCTTC.

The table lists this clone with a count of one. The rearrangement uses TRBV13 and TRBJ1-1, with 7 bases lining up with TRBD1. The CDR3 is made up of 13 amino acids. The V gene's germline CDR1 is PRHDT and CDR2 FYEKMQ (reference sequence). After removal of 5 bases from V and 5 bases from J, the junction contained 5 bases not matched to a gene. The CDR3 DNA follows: TGTGCCAGCAGCCTCAGACAGGGAACTGAAGCTTTCTTT. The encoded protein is CASSLRQGTEAFF.